This TCR beta chain emerged from a study of T cells expressing NK-cell markers. For TCR beta, cDNA was produced by 5'RACE template switching with UMIs. After re-calling the 5' RACE reads, TCRdb lists one entry per CDR3 protein, DNA absent. Listed are around 380,000 distinct CDR3 sequences; around 10% falls within the top ten. This CDR3 contains 14 residues. From germline, CDR1 is SGHTA and CDR2 FQGTGA. This receptor was taken from a woman in her fifties or sixties in good health. This chain joins TRBV7-3 and TRBJ2-3; TCRdb names TRBD1, which stays unverified in the absence of DNA. The sequenced material came from blood T cells: a sorted CD56 or NKG2C T cell subset, CD4+ or CD8+ T cells, or bulk PBMC T cells (not recorded which). CDR3 protein: CASSWPGAQGVQYF.